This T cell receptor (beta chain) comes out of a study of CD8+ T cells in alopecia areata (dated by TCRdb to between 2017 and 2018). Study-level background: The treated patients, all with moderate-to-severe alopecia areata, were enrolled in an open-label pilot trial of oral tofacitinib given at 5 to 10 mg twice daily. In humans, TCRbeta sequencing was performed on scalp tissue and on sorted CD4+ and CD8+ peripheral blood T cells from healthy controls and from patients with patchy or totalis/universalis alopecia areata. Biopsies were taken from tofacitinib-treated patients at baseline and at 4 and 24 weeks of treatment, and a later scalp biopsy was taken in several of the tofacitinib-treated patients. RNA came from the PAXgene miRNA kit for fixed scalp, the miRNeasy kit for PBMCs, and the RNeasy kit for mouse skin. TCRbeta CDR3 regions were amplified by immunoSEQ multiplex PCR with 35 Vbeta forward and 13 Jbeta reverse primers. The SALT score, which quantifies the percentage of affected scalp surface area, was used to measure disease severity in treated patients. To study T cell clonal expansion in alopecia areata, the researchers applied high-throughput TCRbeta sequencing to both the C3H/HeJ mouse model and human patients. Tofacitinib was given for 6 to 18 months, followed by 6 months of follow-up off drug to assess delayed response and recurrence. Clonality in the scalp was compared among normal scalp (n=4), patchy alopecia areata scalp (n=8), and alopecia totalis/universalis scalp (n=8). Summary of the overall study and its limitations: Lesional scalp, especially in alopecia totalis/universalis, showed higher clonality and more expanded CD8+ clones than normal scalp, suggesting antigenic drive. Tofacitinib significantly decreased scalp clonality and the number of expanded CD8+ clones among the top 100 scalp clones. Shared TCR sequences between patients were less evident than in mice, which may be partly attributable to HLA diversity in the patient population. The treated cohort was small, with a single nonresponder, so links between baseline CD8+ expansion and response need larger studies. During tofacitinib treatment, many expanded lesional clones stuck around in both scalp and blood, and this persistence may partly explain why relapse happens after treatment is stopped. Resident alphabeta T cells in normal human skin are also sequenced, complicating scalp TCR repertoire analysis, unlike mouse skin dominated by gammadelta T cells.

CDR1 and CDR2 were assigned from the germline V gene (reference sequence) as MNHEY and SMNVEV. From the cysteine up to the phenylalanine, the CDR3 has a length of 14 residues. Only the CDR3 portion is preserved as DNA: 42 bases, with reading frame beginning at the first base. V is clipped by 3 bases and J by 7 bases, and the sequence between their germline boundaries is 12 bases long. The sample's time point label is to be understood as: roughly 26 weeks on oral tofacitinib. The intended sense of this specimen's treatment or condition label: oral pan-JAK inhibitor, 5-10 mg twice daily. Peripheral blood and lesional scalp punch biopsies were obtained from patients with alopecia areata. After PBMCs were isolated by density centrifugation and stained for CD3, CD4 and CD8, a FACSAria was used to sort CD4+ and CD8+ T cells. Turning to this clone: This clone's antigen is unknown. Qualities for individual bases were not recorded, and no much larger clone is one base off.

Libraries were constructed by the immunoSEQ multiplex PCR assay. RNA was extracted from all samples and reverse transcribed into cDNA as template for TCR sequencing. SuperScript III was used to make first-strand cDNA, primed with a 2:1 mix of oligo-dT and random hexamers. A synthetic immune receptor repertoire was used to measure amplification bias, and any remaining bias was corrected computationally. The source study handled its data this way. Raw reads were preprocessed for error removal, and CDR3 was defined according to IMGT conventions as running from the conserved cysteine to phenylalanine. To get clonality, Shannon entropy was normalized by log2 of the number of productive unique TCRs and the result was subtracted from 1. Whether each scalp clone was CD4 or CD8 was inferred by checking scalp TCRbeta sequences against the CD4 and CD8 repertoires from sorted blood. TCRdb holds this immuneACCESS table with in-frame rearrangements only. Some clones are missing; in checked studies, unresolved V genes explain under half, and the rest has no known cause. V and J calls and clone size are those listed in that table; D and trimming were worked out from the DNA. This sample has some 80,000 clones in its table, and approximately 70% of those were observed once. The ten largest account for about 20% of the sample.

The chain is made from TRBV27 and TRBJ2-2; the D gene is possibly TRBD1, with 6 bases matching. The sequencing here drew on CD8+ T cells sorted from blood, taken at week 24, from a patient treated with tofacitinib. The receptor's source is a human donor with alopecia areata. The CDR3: CASSFTGLDGELFF. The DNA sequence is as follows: TGTGCCAGCAGTTTTACAGGGCTCGACGGGGAGCTGTTTTTT.